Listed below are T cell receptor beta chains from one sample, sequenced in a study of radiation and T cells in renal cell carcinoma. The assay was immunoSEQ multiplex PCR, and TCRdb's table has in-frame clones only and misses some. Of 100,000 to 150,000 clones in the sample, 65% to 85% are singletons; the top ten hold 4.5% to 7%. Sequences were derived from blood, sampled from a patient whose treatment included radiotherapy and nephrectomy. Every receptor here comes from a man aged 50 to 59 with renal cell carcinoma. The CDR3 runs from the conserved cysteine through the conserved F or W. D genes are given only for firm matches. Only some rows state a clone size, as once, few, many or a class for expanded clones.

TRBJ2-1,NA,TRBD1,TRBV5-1,CASSITTGGEQFF,TGCGCCAGCAGCATCACGACAGGGGGTGAGCAGTTCTTC
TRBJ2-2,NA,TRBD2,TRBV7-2,CASSLVPSGGGEAGELFF,TGTGCCAGCAGCTTAGTCCCTAGCGGGGGCGGAGAGGCCGGGGAGCTGTTTTTT
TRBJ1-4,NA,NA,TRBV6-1,CASSWGRNEKLFF,TGTGCCAGCAGCTGGGGTAGGAATGAAAAACTGTTTTTT
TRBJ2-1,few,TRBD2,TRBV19,CATTAGGLSYNEQFF,TGTGCCACAACGGCGGGGGGCCTCTCCTACAATGAGCAGTTCTTC
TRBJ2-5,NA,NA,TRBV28,CASSSGHAQETQYF,TGTGCCAGCAGTTCGGGACACGCTCAAGAGACCCAGTACTTC
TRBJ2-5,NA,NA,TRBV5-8,CASSLAGPLETQYF,TGTGCCAGCAGCTTGGCCGGCCCTCTAGAGACCCAGTACTTC
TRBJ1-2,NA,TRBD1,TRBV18,CASSPGTGGYTF,TGTGCCAGCTCACCCGGGACAGGGGGCTACACCTTC
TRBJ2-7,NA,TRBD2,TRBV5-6,CASSETGTSYEQYF,TGTGCCAGCAGCGAGACCGGGACTAGCTACGAGCAGTACTTC
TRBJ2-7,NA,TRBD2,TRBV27,CATREGGQRYF,TGTGCCACCCGTGAGGGAGGGCAGCGATACTTC
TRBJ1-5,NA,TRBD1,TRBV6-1,CASSEGQGNNQPQHF,TGTGCCAGCAGTGAAGGACAGGGTAATAATCAGCCCCAGCATTTT
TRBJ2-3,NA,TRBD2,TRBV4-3,CASSQGATSGGSTDTQYF,TGCGCCAGCAGCCAAGGCGCGACTAGCGGGGGTAGCACAGATACGCAGTATTTT
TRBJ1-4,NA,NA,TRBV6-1,CASSDIWGYEKLFF,TGTGCCAGCAGTGATATTTGGGGGTATGAAAAACTGTTTTTT
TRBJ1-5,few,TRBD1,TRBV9,CASSPPDRAICNQPQHF,TGTGCCAGCAGCCCTCCGGACAGGGCCATTTGCAATCAGCCCCAGCATTTT
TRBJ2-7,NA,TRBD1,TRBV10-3,CAIMDRESDEQYF,TGTGCCATCATGGACAGGGAGAGTGACGAGCAGTACTTC
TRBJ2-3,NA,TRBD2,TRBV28,CASSLKLAGARKRYF,TGTGCCAGCAGTTTAAAACTAGCGGGCGCCCGGAAGCGGTATTTT
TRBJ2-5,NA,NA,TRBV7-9,CASSSPAIEYQETQYF,TGTGCCAGCAGCTCGCCGGCTATTGAGTACCAAGAGACCCAGTACTTC
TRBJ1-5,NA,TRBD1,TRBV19,CASADGQGRNQPQHF,TGTGCCAGTGCCGACGGACAGGGGAGAAATCAGCCCCAGCATTTT
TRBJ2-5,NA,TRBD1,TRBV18,CASSPPGQREETQYF,TGTGCCAGCTCACCACCGGGACAGAGGGAAGAGACCCAGTACTTC
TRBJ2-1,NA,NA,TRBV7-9,CASSSQVTRGDNEQFF,TGTGCCAGCAGCTCACAAGTAACTAGAGGGGACAATGAGCAGTTCTTC
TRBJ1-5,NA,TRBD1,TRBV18,CASSPTRDRGRDQPQHF,TGTGCCAGCTCACCGACCCGGGACAGGGGGCGCGATCAGCCCCAGCATTTT
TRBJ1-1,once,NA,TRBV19,CASSIGGAGGPNTEAFF,TGTGCCAGTAGTATAGGTGGTGCGGGGGGCCCGAACACTGAAGCTTTCTTT
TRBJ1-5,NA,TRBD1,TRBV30,CAWSSGQGNNQPQHF,TGTGCCTGGAGCTCTGGACAGGGCAACAATCAGCCCCAGCATTTT
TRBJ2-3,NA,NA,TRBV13,CASSSRDGDTQYF,TGTGCCAGCAGCTCTAGGGACGGGGATACGCAGTATTTT
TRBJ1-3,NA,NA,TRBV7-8,CASSFPSSGNTIYF,TGTGCCAGCAGCTTCCCCAGCTCTGGAAACACCATATATTTT
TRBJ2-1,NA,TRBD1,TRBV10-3,CAISESPDRGRSDNEQFF,TGTGCCATCAGTGAGTCACCGGACAGGGGGCGGTCAGACAATGAGCAGTTCTTC
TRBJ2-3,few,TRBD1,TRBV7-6,CASSFTGGEDTQYF,TGTGCCAGCAGCTTTACAGGGGGCGAAGATACGCAGTATTTT
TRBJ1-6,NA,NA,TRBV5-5,CASSLSGAGDSPLHF,TGTGCCAGCAGCTTATCAGGGGCGGGGGATTCACCCCTCCACTTT
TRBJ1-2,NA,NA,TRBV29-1,CSVGDGGRYGYTF,TGCAGCGTGGGGGACGGGGGGAGGTATGGCTACACCTTC
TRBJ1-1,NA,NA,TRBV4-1,CASSQDTGVNTEAFF,TGCGCCAGCAGCCAAGATACAGGCGTAAACACTGAAGCTTTCTTT
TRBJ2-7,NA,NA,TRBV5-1,CASSLGAPSYEQYF,TGCGCCAGCAGCTTGGGGGCACCCTCCTACGAGCAGTACTTC
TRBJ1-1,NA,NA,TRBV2,CASIKAPDTEAFF,TGTGCCAGCATAAAAGCACCTGACACTGAAGCTTTCTTT
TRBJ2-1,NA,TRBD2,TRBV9,CASSLSGGSYNEQFF,TGTGCCAGCAGCCTGAGCGGGGGCTCCTACAATGAGCAGTTCTTC
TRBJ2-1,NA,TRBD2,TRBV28,CASSLAGGNNEQFF,TGTGCCAGCAGTCTAGCGGGGGGGAACAATGAGCAGTTCTTC